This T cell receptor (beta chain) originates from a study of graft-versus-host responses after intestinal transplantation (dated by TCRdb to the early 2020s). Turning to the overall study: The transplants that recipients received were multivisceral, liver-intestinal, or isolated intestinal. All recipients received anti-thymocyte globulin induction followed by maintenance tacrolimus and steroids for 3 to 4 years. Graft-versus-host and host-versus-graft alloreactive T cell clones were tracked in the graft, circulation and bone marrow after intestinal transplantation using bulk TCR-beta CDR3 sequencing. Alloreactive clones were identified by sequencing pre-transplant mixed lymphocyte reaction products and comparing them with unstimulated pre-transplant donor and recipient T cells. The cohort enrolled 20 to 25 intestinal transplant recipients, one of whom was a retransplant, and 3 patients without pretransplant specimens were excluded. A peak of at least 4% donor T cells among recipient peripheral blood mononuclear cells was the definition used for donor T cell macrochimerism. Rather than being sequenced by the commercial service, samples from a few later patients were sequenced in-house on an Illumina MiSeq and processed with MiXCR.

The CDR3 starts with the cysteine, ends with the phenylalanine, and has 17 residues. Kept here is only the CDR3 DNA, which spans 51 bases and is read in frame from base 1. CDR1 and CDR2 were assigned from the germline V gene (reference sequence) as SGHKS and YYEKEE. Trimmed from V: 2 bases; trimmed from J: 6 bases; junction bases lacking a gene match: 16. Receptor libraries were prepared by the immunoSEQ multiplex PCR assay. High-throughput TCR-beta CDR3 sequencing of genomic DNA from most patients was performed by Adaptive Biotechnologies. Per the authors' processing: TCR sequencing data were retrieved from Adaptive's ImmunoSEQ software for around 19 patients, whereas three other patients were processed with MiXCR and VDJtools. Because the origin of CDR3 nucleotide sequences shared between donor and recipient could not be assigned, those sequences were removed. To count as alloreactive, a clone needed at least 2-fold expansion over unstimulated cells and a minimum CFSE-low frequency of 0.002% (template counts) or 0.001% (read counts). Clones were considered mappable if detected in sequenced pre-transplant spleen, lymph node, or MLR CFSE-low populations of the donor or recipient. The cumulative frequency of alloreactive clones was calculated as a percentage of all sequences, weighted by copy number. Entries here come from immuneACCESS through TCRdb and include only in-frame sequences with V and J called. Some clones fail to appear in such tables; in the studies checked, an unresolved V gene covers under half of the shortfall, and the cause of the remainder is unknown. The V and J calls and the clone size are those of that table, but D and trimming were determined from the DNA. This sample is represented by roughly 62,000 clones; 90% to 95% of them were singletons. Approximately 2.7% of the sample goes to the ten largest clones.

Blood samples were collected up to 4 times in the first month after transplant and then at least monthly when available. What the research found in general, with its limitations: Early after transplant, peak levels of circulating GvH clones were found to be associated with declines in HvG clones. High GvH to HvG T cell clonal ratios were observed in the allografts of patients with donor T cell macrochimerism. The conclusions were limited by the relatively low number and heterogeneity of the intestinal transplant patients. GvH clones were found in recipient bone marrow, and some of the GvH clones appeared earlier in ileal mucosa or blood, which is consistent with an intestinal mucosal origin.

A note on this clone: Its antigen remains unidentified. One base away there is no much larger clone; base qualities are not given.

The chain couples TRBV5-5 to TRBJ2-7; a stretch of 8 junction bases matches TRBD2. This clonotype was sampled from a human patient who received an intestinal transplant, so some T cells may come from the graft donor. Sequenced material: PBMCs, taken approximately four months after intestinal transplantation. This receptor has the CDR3 CASSFNQVAGYWGEQYF. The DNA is TGTGCCAGCAGCTTTAACCAGGTAGCGGGATATTGGGGCGAGCAGTACTTC.